Below, 32 T cell receptor beta chains from the same sample are listed, as sequenced in a study of beta chain features in type 1 diabetes. Every bit of the isolated RNA underwent reverse transcription, so sequencing read expressed TCRB transcripts. Some clones are missing from TCRdb's copy, which holds only in-frame ones; the method was immunoSEQ multiplex PCR. The table includes 310,000 or so clones, roughly 9.6% detected once. The sample was naive CD4+ T cells from blood. These receptors originate from a woman aged 25 to 39 in good health.

This chain joins TRBV11-3 and TRBJ2-5, with D hard to call. From germline, CDR1 is SGHNT and CDR2 YENEEA. There are 14 residues in the CDR3. V lost 2 bases to trimming and J lost 2 bases, with 9 bases between them. The CDR3 bases are TGTGCCAGCAGCTTAAACTGGGCTCAAGAGACCCAGTACTTC. Its protein is CASSLNWAQETQYF.

This clone turned up a few times. V gene TRBV4-1 combines with J gene TRBJ2-3, with 11 bases matching TRBD2. Germline CDR1 and CDR2: MGHRA and YSYEKL. V shed 4 bases and J 0 bases; nucleotides not matched to a gene: 3. This CDR3 has 16 residues. For the CDR3, the DNA is TGCGCCAGCAGCCCCGGGACTAGCGGAAGCACAGATACGCAGTATTTT. Residues: CASSPGTSGSTDTQYF.

The chain uses TRBV5-4 and TRBJ2-2; D not resolved. The CDR3 has 14 amino acids. Germline loops: CDR1 SGHNT, CDR2 YYREEE (reference sequence). Trimming left V 0 bases short and J 0 bases short, with 3 bases between. The CDR3 protein is CASSLEPNTGELFF. CDR3 sequence (DNA): TGTGCCAGCAGCTTGGAGCCGAACACCGGGGAGCTGTTTTTT.

The rearrangement links TRBV4-3 to TRBJ2-7; 7 positions match TRBD2. Trimming removed 0 bases from V and 7 bases from J; junction bases left unmatched: 9. This CDR3 spans 15 amino acids. Germline V gene sequence: CDR1 LGHNA, CDR2 YSLEER. CDR3 loop: CASSQDHLAVSEQYF. As DNA, the CDR3 is TGCGCCAGCAGCCAAGATCACCTAGCGGTTAGTGAGCAGTACTTC.

Written as DNA, the CDR3 is TGTGCCAGCAGTGAATTGGGGGGCAATGAGCAGTTCTTC. Its protein product is CASSELGGNEQFF. The V gene is TRBV2, the J gene TRBJ2-1; D perhaps matches TRBD2 (6 bases). The CDR3 totals 13 residues. Germline V gives CDR1 SNHLY, CDR2 FYNNEI. Trimming pared 2 bases from V and 6 bases from J, leaving 8 bases between.

The table lists this clone with a few counts. The rearrangement uses TRBV9 and TRBJ2-7; a weak D match, TRBD1 (7 bases). Germline-derived CDR1 and CDR2 are SGDLS and YYNGEE. V shed 3 bases and J shed 2 bases, with 15 bases lying between them. The CDR3 sequence is 15 residues long. The CDR3 is CASSAGGTVTYEQYF. The DNA for the CDR3 is TGTGCCAGCAGCGCCGGCGGGACAGTAACCTACGAGCAGTACTTC.

The chain uses TRBV7-2 and TRBJ2-7; TRBD2 matches 14 bases. Trimming took 4 bases from V and 4 from J; bases not matched to a gene: 3. The CDR3 sequence is 15 residues long. From germline, CDR1 is SGHTA and CDR2 FQGNSA. The DNA for the CDR3 is TGTGCCAGCAGCTCGGGACTAGCGGGAGCATACGAGCAGTACTTC. Amino acid sequence: CASSSGLAGAYEQYF.

This CDR3 is CASSSPSGGLWEQYF. The CDR3 nucleotides are TGTGCCAGCAGTTCACCTAGCGGGGGTTTATGGGAGCAGTACTTC. J is TRBJ2-7 and V is TRBV27; 10 bases line up with TRBD2. The trim removed 4 bases at V and 7 bases at J, leaving 10 bases unmatched. Germline V gene data show CDR1 as MNHEY and CDR2 as SMNVEV (reference sequence). The CDR3 has 15 amino acids.

Only a few counts were recorded for this clone. The V and J genes are TRBV19 and TRBJ1-5; possible D gene TRBD1, 6 bases. CDR1 and CDR2 (germline): LNHDA, SQIVND (reference sequence). This CDR3 is 15 amino acids long. V shed 3 bases and J shed 7 bases, with 16 bases lying between them. CDR3 coding DNA: TGTGCCAGTAGTATTACTGGGGGCGATTGGCAGCCCCAGCATTTT. Its protein is CASSITGGDWQPQHF. Variable domain in full (rest from reference TRBV19 and TRBJ1-5): DGGITQSPKYLFRKEGQNVTLSCEQNLNHDAMYWYRQDPGQGLRLIYYSQIVNDFQKGDIAEGYSVSREKKESFPLTVTSAQKNPTAFYLCASSITGGDWQPQHFGDGTRLSIL.

The chain joins TRBV5-6 to TRBJ1-1; 7 bases line up with TRBD1. V lost 2 bases, J lost 1 base, and 5 bases stayed unmatched. Germline CDR1 and CDR2: SGHDT and YYEEEE. The CDR3 sequence is 15 residues long. The CDR3: CASSFRGRKNTEAFF. The CDR3 region has the DNA TGTGCCAGCAGCTTCAGGGGGAGGAAGAACACTGAAGCTTTCTTT. The whole variable domain, filled in from reference TRBV5-6 and TRBJ1-1, reads DAGVTQSPTHLIKTRGQQVTLRCSPKSGHDTVSWYQQALGQGPQFIFQYYEEEERQRGNFPDRFSGHQFPNYSSELNVNALLLGDSALYLCASSFRGRKNTEAFFGQGTRLTVV.

The table lists this clone with a few counts. This sequence joins TRBV5-4 and TRBJ1-1, with D possibly TRBD1 on 6 matching bases. This CDR3 has 15 residues. Germline CDR1 is SGHNT and CDR2 is YYREEE (reference sequence). V shed 0 bases and J shed 0 bases, with 9 bases lying between them. The CDR3 DNA follows: TGTGCCAGCAGCTTGGAACAGGGATTGAACACTGAAGCTTTCTTT. This encodes CASSLEQGLNTEAFF. Full variable domain (outside the CDR3, taken from reference TRBV5-4 and TRBJ1-1): ETGVTQSPTHLIKTRGQQVTLRCSSQSGHNTVSWYQQALGQGPQFIFQYYREEENGRGNFPPRFSGLQFPNYSSELNVNALELDDSALYLCASSLEQGLNTEAFFGQGTRLTVV.

V usage is TRBV5-4 and J usage is TRBJ2-3, with 7 bases aligning to TRBD1. Per germline, CDR1 SGHNT and CDR2 YYREEE (reference sequence). Losses at the gene ends were 4 bases for V and 6 bases for J; bases not matched to a gene: 8. This CDR3 contains 14 residues. CDR3 coding DNA: TGTGCCAGCAGCGCAAGACAGGGCGCGGATACGCAGTATTTT. Amino acids: CASSARQGADTQYF.

This clone was observed a few times. The chain links TRBV28 to TRBJ1-5, with D perhaps TRBD1 (6 bases). Germline CDR1 is MDHEN and CDR2 is SYDVKM. V lost 6 bases and J lost 4, with 13 bases in between. This CDR3 comprises 14 residues. The CDR3 DNA follows: TGTGCCAGCAGCAAACAGGGTTCTAATCAGCCCCAGCATTTT. Translating it yields CASSKQGSNQPQHF.

This clone was observed a handful of times. The rearrangement joins TRBV27 to TRBJ2-7; no firm D call. Germline CDR1 reads MNHEY; CDR2 reads SMNVEV (reference sequence). Trimming took off 1 base at V and 7 bases at J, with 8 bases between the two ends. The CDR3 length is 12 residues. This chain's CDR3 is CASSLFPGEQYF. The CDR3 region has the DNA TGTGCCAGCAGTTTATTTCCCGGGGAGCAGTACTTC.

This clone was counted between two and nine times. The V call is TRBV28, the J call TRBJ2-1, with TRBD1 matching 8 bases. This CDR3 is 16 amino acids long. Germline V CDR1 and CDR2: MDHEN, SYDVKM. The J segment lost 8 bases and the V segment lost 1 base, leaving 10 bases of the junction unmatched. DNA of the CDR3: TGTGCCAGCAGTTTATTCCAGGGGGCGCCTCCCGATGAGCAGTTCTTC. Translation gives CASSLFQGAPPDEQFF. The full variable domain, in which reference TRBV28 and TRBJ2-1 provide the parts outside the CDR3, is DVKVTQSSRYLVKRTGEKVFLECVQDMDHENMFWYRQDPGLGLRLIYFSYDVKMKEKGDIPEGYSVSREKKERFSLILESASTNQTSMYLCASSLFQGAPPDEQFFGPGTRLTVL.

The chain carries TRBV25-1 and TRBJ1-4; 9 nucleotides line up with TRBD1. This CDR3 comprises 14 residues. J gave up 8 bases and V 8 bases, and 9 bases lay outside the gene matches. The germline V gene encodes CDR1 MGHDK and CDR2 SYGVNS. The CDR3: CASLGQGTYEKLFF. CDR3 coding DNA: TGTGCCAGCCTTGGACAGGGGACTTACGAAAAACTGTTTTTT.

The CDR3 coding sequence is TGTGCCACCAGCAGAGGATGGACAGGGGTCAGCGAGCAGTACTTC. Translated, it gives CATSRGWTGVSEQYF. The chain is built from TRBV15 and TRBJ2-7; 9 bases are a match to TRBD1. From germline, CDR1 is LNHNV and CDR2 YYDKDF (reference sequence). The CDR3 length is 15 residues. The V and J ends lost 1 base and 6 bases, in that order; junction bases with no gene match: 7. Full variable domain (rest looked up from reference TRBV15 and TRBJ2-7): DAMVIQNPRYQVTQFGKPVTLSCSQTLNHNVMYWYQQKSSQAPKLLFHYYDKDFNNEADTPDNFQSRRPNTSFCFLDIRSPGLGDTAMYLCATSRGWTGVSEQYFGPGTRLTVT.

This clone appeared a few times. The V call is TRBV28, the J call TRBJ2-1; 14 positions agree with TRBD2. The CDR3 is 17 amino acids. V gave up 5 bases and J gave up 8 bases; unmatched junction bases: 11. The germline V gene encodes CDR1 MDHEN and CDR2 SYDVKM. In nucleotides, the CDR3 is TGTGCCAGCAGTGTACCCGGGACTAGCGGGAGATTAGATGAGCAGTTCTTC. It codes for CASSVPGTSGRLDEQFF.

V gene TRBV29-1 combines with J gene TRBJ1-1, with unresolved D. Germline CDR1 SQVTM, CDR2 ANQGSEA. Trimming removed 4 bases at V and 6 bases at J, with 9 bases between. This CDR3 is built from 11 residues. The CDR3 reads CSVGVAAEAFF. In DNA form, the CDR3 reads TGCAGCGTTGGGGTTGCGGCTGAAGCTTTCTTT.

This clone was counted only a few times. This rearrangement joins TRBV9 to TRBJ2-1; 16 bases line up with TRBD2. The CDR3 has 16 residues. J lost 12 bases, V lost 4 bases, and 10 bases had no gene match. Germline CDR1 reads SGDLS; CDR2 reads YYNGEE. The CDR3 nucleotides are TGTGCCAGCAGCCCAGGGGGGACTAGCGGGAGGGCCGGGCAGTTCTTC. Encoded protein: CASSPGGTSGRAGQFF.

This clone has a handful of counts. This chain joins TRBV5-1 and TRBJ2-1, with D maybe TRBD1 (6 bases). The germline V gene has CDR1 SGHRS and CDR2 YFSETQ. The CDR3 spans 13 residues. The ends were cut back, 2 bases at V and 7 bases at J, with 10 bases in the middle. CDR3 sequence (DNA): TGCGCCAGCAGCTTTAACCAGGGGAATGAGCAGTTCTTC. This translates into CASSFNQGNEQFF.

Only a few counts were recorded for this clone. The CDR3 nucleotides read TGTGCCAGCAGCCGATTAAGTAGCGGCAGCACAGATACGCAGTATTTT. As protein: CASSRLSSGSTDTQYF. The V gene is TRBV4-2, the J gene TRBJ2-3; D is perhaps TRBD2 (6 bases). The V end lost 4 bases, the J end lost 0 bases, and 14 bases lay between the germline ends. CDR1 is LGHNA and CDR2 is YNFKEQ in the germline V gene. This CDR3 comprises 16 residues.

The V and J genes are TRBV29-1 and TRBJ1-4; the match to TRBD1 covers 7 bases. This CDR3 region has 15 residues. V was pared by 6 bases and J by 3 bases, with 10 bases of the junction left unmatched. CDR1 is SQVTM, CDR2 ANQGSEA, per germline. The chain's CDR3 is CSVLGDRSSNEKLFF. For the CDR3, the DNA is TGCAGCGTCTTAGGGGACAGATCGTCTAATGAAAAACTGTTTTTT.

This chain uses TRBV7-2 with TRBJ2-5; perhaps TRBD1 as D (5 bases). This CDR3 spans 15 amino acids. Germline V gene sequence: CDR1 SGHTA, CDR2 FQGNSA. The V end was cut by 0 bases, the J end by 5 bases, with 13 bases between. The CDR3 nucleotides are TGTGCCAGCAGCTTAGCGGGGCCCCCACGGGAGACCCAGTACTTC. It is translated as CASSLAGPPRETQYF.

A few counts support this clone. The rearrangement links TRBV4-1 to TRBJ2-1, with 11 bases lining up with TRBD2. Germline CDR1 and CDR2: MGHRA and YSYEKL. The CDR3 sequence is 17 residues long. Trimming took 0 bases from V and 8 from J; bases not matched to a gene: 9. This CDR3 is CASSQERVAGGYHEQFF. DNA of the CDR3: TGCGCCAGCAGCCAAGAGAGAGTAGCGGGAGGGTACCATGAGCAGTTCTTC.

Only a few counts were recorded for this clone. The gene calls are TRBV19 and TRBJ2-3, with a possible D match to TRBD2 (5 bases). The ends were cut back, 3 bases at V and 4 bases at J, with 11 bases in the middle. Per germline, CDR1 LNHDA and CDR2 SQIVND (reference sequence). The CDR3 spans 14 residues. This chain's CDR3 is CASSMGGRADTQYF. In DNA, the CDR3 is TGTGCCAGTAGTATGGGTGGGAGAGCAGATACGCAGTATTTT.

The chain uses TRBV5-4 and TRBJ2-3, with D unclear. Trimming left V 1 base short and J 10 bases short, with 13 bases between. The CDR3 length is 13 residues. Germline assignment: CDR1 SGHNT and CDR2 YYREEE (reference sequence). The CDR3 sequence is CASSLRLDKAQYF. CDR3 coding DNA: TGTGCCAGCAGCTTGAGACTGGATAAGGCGCAGTATTTT.

This clone was counted only a few times. The rearrangement joins TRBV7-9 to TRBJ2-3, with D unresolved. Trimming took 1 base from V and 6 from J, leaving 8 bases between them. Germline CDR1 SEHNR, CDR2 FQNEAQ (reference sequence). CDR3 length: 13 amino acids. In DNA form, the CDR3 reads TGTGCCAGCAGCTTAGTTCCCCTCGATACGCAGTATTTT. It translates to CASSLVPLDTQYF.

The sample holds a few counts of this clone. This chain uses TRBV7-2 with TRBJ2-7; 8 nucleotides align to TRBD2. Germline V gives CDR1 SGHTA, CDR2 FQGNSA. This CDR3 region has 14 residues. J was trimmed by 7 bases and V by 3 bases; bases with no gene match: 8. The CDR3 here is CASSFPGLGLEQYF. The CDR3 nucleotides read TGTGCCAGCAGCTTCCCGGGACTAGGATTGGAGCAGTACTTC.

This clone was detected a few times. The genes are TRBV5-1 and TRBJ2-5, with 8 bases identical to TRBD1. Per the germline V gene, CDR1 is SGHRS and CDR2 is YFSETQ. Losses at the gene ends were 2 bases for V and 5 bases for J; bases not matched to a gene: 11. The CDR3 totals 16 residues. In DNA, the CDR3 is TGCGCCAGCAGCTTACGGACAGGGCGATCCGGGGAGACCCAGTACTTC. Protein sequence: CASSLRTGRSGETQYF.

This clone appeared a few times. The rearrangement uses TRBV29-1 and TRBJ2-1; TRBD1 agrees at 7 bases. The V gene end was trimmed by 7 bases and the J gene end by 5 bases; junction bases not matched to a gene: 8. CDR1 is SQVTM, CDR2 ANQGSEA, per germline. This CDR3 comprises 13 residues. The DNA for the CDR3 is TGCAGCGCCTACAGGGGTGGTGACAATGAGCAGTTCTTC. Protein: CSAYRGGDNEQFF.

V usage is TRBV6-5 and J usage is TRBJ1-5, with TRBD1 as a possible D gene (6 bases). The V and J ends lost 6 bases and 4 bases respectively, with 13 bases between them. The germline V gene encodes CDR1 MNHEY and CDR2 SVGAGI. This CDR3 comprises 14 residues. The CDR3 DNA reads as TGTGCCAGCAGCCTCGACAGGCAGAATCAGCCCCAGCATTTT. Translating gives CASSLDRQNQPQHF.